This T cell receptor (beta chain) was identified during a study of shared clonotypes between healthy human individuals. Study-wide findings and caveats: The authors sampled blood alone, and tissue repertoires likely differ. The low donor count limited represented genetic and exposure-history diversity.

This CDR3 is 16 amino acids long. Germline V gene data show CDR1 as SGHVS and CDR2 as FNYEAQ. V lost 2 bases to trimming and J lost 1 base, with 13 bases between them. For every subset, genomic DNA was evenly distributed across several immunoSEQ plates. The assay was immunoSEQ multiplex PCR, and TCRdb's table has in-frame clones only and misses some. The sample holds approximately 480,000 clones, about 75% seen once. The donors, all of them Caucasian adults, lived in Nashville, Tennessee. Note on this clone: Its antigen remains unidentified.

The chain employs TRBV7-6 and TRBJ2-3; D is perhaps TRBD1 or TRBD2 (5 bases each). The sequence derives from a woman in her 40s in good health. Some clones in this sample may be carry-over from other donors' samples. The sequenced material came from PBMCs. CDR3 sequence (DNA): TGTGCCAGCAGCTTATCCGGGGACGGGGGCACAGATACGCAGTATTTT. Translated, it gives CASSLSGDGGTDTQYF.